A selection of T cell receptor beta chains follows, all from one sample in a study of shared clonotypes between healthy human individuals. Using immunoSEQ multiplex PCR, the repertoire was profiled, and TCRdb retains in-frame clones only, with some absent. The sample yields over a million clones, around 78% seen once. Sequenced input: memory CD4+ T cells from PBMCs. These receptors were taken from a man aged 18 to 29 in good health. Some clones in this sample may be carry-over from other donors' samples. Both conserved end residues are part of each CDR3. D genes are given only for firm matches. Clone size is given for some rows only: seen once, a few or many times, or a class if the clone is expanded.

>TRBJ2-1|.|.|TRBV5-1
TGCGCCAGCAGCTTGGATCCGGGGGCGGCCTACAATGAGCAGTTCTTC
CASSLDPGAAYNEQFF
>TRBJ1-1|.|TRBD1|TRBV7-2
TGTGCCAGCAGCTTAGTATTGGTCTTGACAGGGAAGGTCTTCTTT
CASSLVLVLTGKVFF
>TRBJ2-5|.|.|TRBV27
TGTGCCAGCAGCCCCCAGGGACGAGGGGCCCCCGGGGAGACCCAGTACTTC
CASSPQGRGAPGETQYF
>TRBJ2-3|.|TRBD1|TRBV7-2
TGTGCCAGCAGCACAGGGGGCGCGGGAGATACGCAGTATTTT
CASSTGGAGDTQYF
>TRBJ1-1|.|.|TRBV19
TGTGCCAGTAGTAGCCTTGGGGGGAACACTGAAGCTTTCTTT
CASSSLGGNTEAFF
>TRBJ1-1|few|.|TRBV29-1
TGCAGCGTTGAACCCGACAGAAACACTGAAGCTTTCTTT
CSVEPDRNTEAFF
>TRBJ1-1|.|.|TRBV14
TGTGCCAGCAGCCCCTTCGGGGGGCACACTGAAGCTTTCTTT
CASSPFGGHTEAFF
>TRBJ2-3|.|TRBD2|TRBV5-1
TGCGCCAGCAGCTTGTCTGCCTCGCGGGAGGGCCCGGCAGATACGCAGTATTTT
CASSLSASREGPADTQYF
>TRBJ2-7|.|TRBD2|TRBV5-5
TGTGCCAGCAGCCCTTTAGCGGGAGTGGTCTACGAGCAGTACTTC
CASSPLAGVVYEQYF
>TRBJ2-5|.|.|TRBV11-3
TGTGCCAGAAACCCCGGCCCCGGGACCCAGTACTTC
CARNPGPGTQYF
>TRBJ1-1|.|.|TRBV28
TGTGCCAGCAGTTTCGGGGGCCTGTACACTGAAGCTTTCTTT
CASSFGGLYTEAFF
>TRBJ2-1|.|TRBD2|TRBV5-1
TGCGCCAGCAGCTTGTCTAGCGGAGGCTACAATGAGCAGTTCTTC
CASSLSSGGYNEQFF
>TRBJ1-2|.|.|TRBV9
TGTGCCAGCAGCGCAGGGGCAGACACTTACTATGGCTACACCTTC
CASSAGADTYYGYTF
>TRBJ1-2|few|TRBD1|TRBV18
TGTGCCAGCTCACTTGGACAGGATGGTGGCTACACCTTC
CASSLGQDGGYTF
>TRBJ2-2|.|TRBD1|TRBV5-1
TGCGCCAGCAGCCGGGGACAGGGGAACACCGGGGAGCTGTTTTTT
CASSRGQGNTGELFF
>TRBJ1-2|many|.|TRBV10-3
TGTGCCACTGAGTCCCCCAGCGAGTTTTATGGCTACACCTTC
CATESPSEFYGYTF
>TRBJ2-5|.|TRBD2|TRBV10-3
TGTGCCATCAGCCCGGGACTAGGAGAAGAGACCCAGTACTTC
CAISPGLGEETQYF
>TRBJ1-1|few|.|TRBV23-1
TGCGCCAGCAGTCAGGTGACCCCCCCTGAAGCTTTCTTT
CASSQVTPPEAFF
>TRBJ2-2|.|.|TRBV6-6
TGTGCCAGCTATACCCAAGGGGGGAAGCACACCGGGGAGCTGTTTTTT
CASYTQGGKHTGELFF
>TRBJ2-5|.|.|TRBV19
TGTGCCAGTAGTAAACCCCTCATGGCGGACAGTCTTCCACAAGAGACCCAGTACTTC
CASSKPLMADSLPQETQYF
>TRBJ1-1|.|.|TRBV6-6
TGTGCCAGCAGTGACGAACGGCAGAACACTGAAGCTTTCTTT
CASSDERQNTEAFF
>TRBJ2-2|.|.|TRBV2
TGTGCCAGCAGTGCAGTCGGGGAGCTGTTTTTT
CASSAVGELFF
>TRBJ2-3|.|TRBD2|TRBV10-3
TGTGCCATCAGTGAATCGAGCGGGAGTCGTACAGATACGCAGTATTTT
CAISESSGSRTDTQYF
>TRBJ2-7|.|.|TRBV2
TGTGCCAGCAAGGGCAGCTTTCTCTACGAGCAGTACTTC
CASKGSFLYEQYF
>TRBJ2-5|.|.|TRBV6-1
TGTGCCAGCAGTGAGCACGTTGGGGGAGAGACCCAGTACTTC
CASSEHVGGETQYF
>TRBJ2-1|.|TRBD2|TRBV28
TGTGCCAGCATTTGGACTAGCGGGAGCAATGAGCAGTTCTTC
CASIWTSGSNEQFF
>TRBJ2-1|.|.|TRBV9
TGTGCCAGCAGCGTGGGGGGATTAAGCTCCTACAATGAGCAGTTCTTC
CASSVGGLSSYNEQFF
>TRBJ2-3|.|TRBD2|TRBV12-5
TGTGCTAGTGGTTTGGTACTAGCGGGCTACACAGATACGCAGTATTTT
CASGLVLAGYTDTQYF